What follows describes a single T cell receptor beta chain. 13 Jbeta primers and 60 Vbeta primers were used for the PCR. The data were produced by immunoSEQ multiplex PCR, yet TCRdb's version contains in-frame clones alone and is incomplete. The data hold about 89,000 clones, with 75% to 90% observed a single time. This sample is part of a study of cytomegalovirus exposure and HLA in healthy donors. The CDR3 is made up of 18 amino acids. Per germline, CDR1 LGHNT and CDR2 FRNRAP. V shed 1 base, J shed 5 bases, and the junction held 12 bases outside the gene matches. The clonotype was recovered from a middle-aged man in good health and CMV-seropositive. Sequenced material: PBMCs. The V call is TRBV12-5, the J call TRBJ2-3; 10 bases map to TRBD2. CDR3 sequence reads: CASGLGALAGGLVDTQYF. Written as DNA, the CDR3 is TGTGCTAGTGGTTTGGGAGCTTTAGCGGGAGGATTGGTAGATACGCAGTATTTT.